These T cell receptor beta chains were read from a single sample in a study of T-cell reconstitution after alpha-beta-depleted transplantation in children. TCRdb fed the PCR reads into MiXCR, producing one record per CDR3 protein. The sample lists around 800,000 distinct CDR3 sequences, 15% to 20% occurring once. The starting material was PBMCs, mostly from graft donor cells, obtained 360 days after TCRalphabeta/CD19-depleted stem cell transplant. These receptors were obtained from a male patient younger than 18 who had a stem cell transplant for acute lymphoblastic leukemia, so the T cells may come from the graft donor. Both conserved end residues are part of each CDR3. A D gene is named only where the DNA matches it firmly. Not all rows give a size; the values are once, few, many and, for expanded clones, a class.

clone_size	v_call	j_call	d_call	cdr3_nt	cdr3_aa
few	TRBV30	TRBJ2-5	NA	TGTGCCTGGAGTCTCTCAGAGACCCAGTACTTC	CAWSLSETQYF
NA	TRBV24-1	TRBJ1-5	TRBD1	TGTGCCACCAGTGACCGGGACAGGGCTAGATGGAGCAATCAGCCCCAGCATTTT	CATSDRDRARWSNQPQHF
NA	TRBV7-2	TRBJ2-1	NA	TGTGCCAGCAGCTTACTCCTTACTAGCCTTGCCTACAATGAGCAGTTCTTC	CASSLLLTSLAYNEQFF
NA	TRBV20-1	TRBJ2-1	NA	TGCAGTGCTAACAGGGCGGGTGAGCAGTTCTTC	CSANRAGEQFF
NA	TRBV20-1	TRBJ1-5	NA	TGCAGTGCTGGGACATTCAGCAATCAGCCCCAGCATTTT	CSAGTFSNQPQHF
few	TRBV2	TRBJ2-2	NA	TGTGCCAGCAGCCGAACTAGCCCTAAGGGCGGGGAGCTGTTTTTT	CASSRTSPKGGELFF
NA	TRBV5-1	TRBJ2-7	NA	TGCGCCAGCAGCTTGGGGGAGTGGTCCTACGAGCAGTACTTC	CASSLGEWSYEQYF
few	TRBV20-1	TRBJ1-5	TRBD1	TGCAGTGCTGGGGCCCGGACAGGTGGCCATCAGCCCCAGCATTTT	CSAGARTGGHQPQHF
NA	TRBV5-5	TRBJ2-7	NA	TGTGCCAGCAGCTTGGCCAGGGTAGATTACGAGCAGTACTTC	CASSLARVDYEQYF
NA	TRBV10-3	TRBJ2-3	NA	TGTGCCATCAGTGAGGGGGCCGCGTTTAGCACAGATACGCAGTATTTT	CAISEGAAFSTDTQYF
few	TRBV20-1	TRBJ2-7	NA	TGCAGTGCCGTAGTCGGCTCGACCTACGAGCAGTACTTC	CSAVVGSTYEQYF
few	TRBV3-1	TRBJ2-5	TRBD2	TGTGCCAGCAGCCCCTCAACCTTCCGGGGACTAGCGGAGAGAGAGACCCAGTACTTC	CASSPSTFRGLAERETQYF
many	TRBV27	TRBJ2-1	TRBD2	TGTGCCAGCAGCCCCCTAGCGGGGCCTTACAATGAGCAGTTCTTC	CASSPLAGPYNEQFF
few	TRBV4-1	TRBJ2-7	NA	TGCGCCAGCAGCCAAGGAGGCCTCCCCCAGGGGAGTCCCTACGAGCAGTACTTC	CASSQGGLPQGSPYEQYF
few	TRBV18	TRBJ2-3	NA	TGTGCCAGCTCACCGGCAACAGGGAGTTCGAGATCAGATACGCAGTATTTT	CASSPATGSSRSDTQYF
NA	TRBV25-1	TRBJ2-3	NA	TGTGCCAGCAGTGAGGGGGTGACAGATTCTACGCAGTATTTT	CASSEGVTDSTQYF
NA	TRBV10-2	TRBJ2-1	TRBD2	TGCGCCAGCATCCCCCTCGGCGGGAGTTGGAATGAGCAGTTCTTC	CASIPLGGSWNEQFF
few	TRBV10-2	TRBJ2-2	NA	TGCGCCAGCAGTGGTTTAATTAACACCGGGGAGCTGTTTTTT	CASSGLINTGELFF
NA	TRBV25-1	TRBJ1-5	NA	TGTGCCAGCAGTGAAGGGGGGAGTAAGCCCCAGCATTTT	CASSEGGSKPQHF
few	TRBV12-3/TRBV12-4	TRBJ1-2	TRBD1	TGTGCCAGCAAAGGACAGGGGGACTATGGCTACACCTTC	CASKGQGDYGYTF
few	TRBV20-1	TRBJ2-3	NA	TGCAGTGCTAGCCCGGCCGGGACCGCTGAAGATACGCAGTATTTT	CSASPAGTAEDTQYF
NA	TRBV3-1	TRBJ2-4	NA	TGTGCCAGCAGCCAAGGACTAACCCGGATCAAAAACATTCAGTACTTC	CASSQGLTRIKNIQYF
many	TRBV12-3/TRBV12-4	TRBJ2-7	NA	TGTGCCAGCAGTTTCGAGGGTTCCTACGAGCAGTACTTC	CASSFEGSYEQYF
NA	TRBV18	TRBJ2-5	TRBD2	TGTGCCAGCTCACCATTGAGATCGCTAGCGGGAGAGCGGGAGACCCAGTACTTC	CASSPLRSLAGERETQYF
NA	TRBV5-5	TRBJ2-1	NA	TGTGCCAGCAGCTTGTCCAGTCACGAGCAGTTCTTC	CASSLSSHEQFF
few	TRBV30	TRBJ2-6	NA	TGTGCCCTGGACGTGGGGGCCAACGTCCTGACTTTC	CALDVGANVLTF
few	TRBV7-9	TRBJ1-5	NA	TGTGCCAGCAGCTTAGCAGGGTTCGGGAATCAGCCCCAGCATTTT	CASSLAGFGNQPQHF
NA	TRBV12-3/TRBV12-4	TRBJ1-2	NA	TGTGCCAGCAGTTCCGGGACACCTCTTTATGGCTACACCTTC	CASSSGTPLYGYTF
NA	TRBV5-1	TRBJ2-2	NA	TGCGCCAGCACCCCCCGGTTCGGGGACGCCGGGGAGCTGTTTTTT	CASTPRFGDAGELFF
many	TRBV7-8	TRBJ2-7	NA	TGTGCCAGTTTAGCGGACAACTCCTACGAGCAGTACTTC	CASLADNSYEQYF
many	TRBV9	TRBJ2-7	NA	TGTGCCAGCAGCCCATGGGACTTCTCCTACGAGCAGTACTTC	CASSPWDFSYEQYF
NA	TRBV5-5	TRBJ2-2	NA	TGTGCCAGCAGCTTGCGACAGGTGGAGCGAACCGGGGAGCTGTTTTTT	CASSLRQVERTGELFF
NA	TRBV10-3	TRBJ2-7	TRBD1	TGTGCCATCTTCCCGGGACAGGGCTACGAGCAGTACTTC	CAIFPGQGYEQYF
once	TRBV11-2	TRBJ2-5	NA	TGTGCCAGCAGCTTCGGTAGACAGATGCAAGAGACCCAGTACTTC	CASSFGRQMQETQYF
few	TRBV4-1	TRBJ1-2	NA	TGCGCCAGCAGCCAAGGGGCGGGAGGGAGAGGCTACACCTTC	CASSQGAGGRGYTF
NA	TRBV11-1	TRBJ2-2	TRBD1	TGTGCCAGCAGCCCACACCCCGCCCGGGACAGGGGCACCGGGGAGCTGTTTTTT	CASSPHPARDRGTGELFF
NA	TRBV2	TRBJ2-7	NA	TGTGCCAGCAGCGACAGGCTGGATATATACGAGCAGTACTTC	CASSDRLDIYEQYF
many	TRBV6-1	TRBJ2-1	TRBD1	TGTGCCAGCAGCGGACCGGGACAGAAATACAATGAGCAGTTCTTC	CASSGPGQKYNEQFF
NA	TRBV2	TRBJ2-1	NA	TGTGCCAGCAGTGAGTATACGTACAATGAGCAGTTCTTC	CASSEYTYNEQFF